This TCR beta chain was captured by sequencing in a study of blood T cell repertoires in COVID-19. Method: immunoSEQ multiplex PCR; TCRdb's copy keeps in-frame clones and lacks some. The profile shows more than 200,000 clones, 85% to 90% of them singletons. Sequencing was carried out using PBMCs or T cells enriched from blood (not recorded which). This sequence originates from a woman in her twenties or thirties who had recovered from COVID-19.

The CDR3 DNA is TGTGCCTGCGCTCCGGGCACTGAAGCTTTCTTT. Its translation: CACAPGTEAFF. The chain employs TRBV30 and TRBJ1-1; no clear D. Per germline, CDR1 GTSNPN and CDR2 SVGIG (reference sequence). Trimming stripped 6 bases from V and 4 bases from J, with 9 bases between. This CDR3 has 11 residues.